Sequencing of this T cell receptor (beta chain) was carried out in a study of CD8 T cells in Susac syndrome. In germline, CDR1 is MGHDK, CDR2 SYGVNS. The CDR3 sequence is 14 residues long. Unmatched junction bases numbered 4, after V lost 3 bases and J lost 3 bases. Sequencing of TCR beta drew on CD8+ and CD4+ T cells from blood. The multiple sclerosis control cohort comprised treatment-naive individuals presenting with stable or active relapsing-remitting disease. Purification of the CD8+ and CD4+ T cells relied on negative isolation, and TEMRA cells underwent FACS enrichment. Random hexamers were used to reverse transcribe an amount of about 0.5 to 1 ug RNA. Coverage of TCR beta CDR3 amplification by immunoSEQ multiplex PCR extended to 54 Vbeta and 13 Jbeta. TCRdb re-called the immunoSEQ multiplex PCR reads through MiXCR, storing one row per CDR3 protein. Altogether approximately 300,000 distinct CDR3 sequences are present, over 75% being singletons, with the ten largest covering 0.21%.

The receptor was derived from a human donor with multiple sclerosis. Specimen: CD8+ T cells from PBMCs. The chain carries TRBV25-1 and TRBJ2-5; 7 bases agree with TRBD1. The CDR3, as DNA: TGTGCCAGCAGTGACCCCGACAGGGAAGAGACCCAGTACTTC. This sequence encodes CASSDPDREETQYF.